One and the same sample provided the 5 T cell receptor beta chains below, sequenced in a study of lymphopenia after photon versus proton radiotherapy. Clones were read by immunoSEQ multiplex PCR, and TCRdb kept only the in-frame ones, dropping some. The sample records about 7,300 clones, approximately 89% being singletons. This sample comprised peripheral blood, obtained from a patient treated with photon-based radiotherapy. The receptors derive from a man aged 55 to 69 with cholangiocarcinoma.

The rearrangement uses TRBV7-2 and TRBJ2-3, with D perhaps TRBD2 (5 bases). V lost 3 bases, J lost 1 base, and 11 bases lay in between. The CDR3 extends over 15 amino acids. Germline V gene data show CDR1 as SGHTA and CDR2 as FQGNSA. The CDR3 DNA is TGTGCCAGCAGCTTTGGAGGCTTACGCACAGATACGCAGTATTTT. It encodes CASSFGGLRTDTQYF.

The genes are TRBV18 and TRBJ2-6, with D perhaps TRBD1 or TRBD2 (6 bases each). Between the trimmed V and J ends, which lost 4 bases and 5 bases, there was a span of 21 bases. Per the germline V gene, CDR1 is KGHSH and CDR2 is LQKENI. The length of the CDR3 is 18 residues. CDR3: CASSQGGDIYSRANVLTF. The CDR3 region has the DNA TGTGCCAGCTCACAGGGCGGGGACATTTACAGTCGGGCCAACGTCCTGACTTTC.

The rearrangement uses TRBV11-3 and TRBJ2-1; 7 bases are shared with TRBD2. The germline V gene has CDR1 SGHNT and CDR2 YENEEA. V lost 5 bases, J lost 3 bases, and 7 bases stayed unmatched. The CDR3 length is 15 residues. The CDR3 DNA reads TGTGCCAGCAGCCCCCGGGAGGTTGACTACAATGAGCAGTTCTTC. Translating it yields CASSPREVDYNEQFF.

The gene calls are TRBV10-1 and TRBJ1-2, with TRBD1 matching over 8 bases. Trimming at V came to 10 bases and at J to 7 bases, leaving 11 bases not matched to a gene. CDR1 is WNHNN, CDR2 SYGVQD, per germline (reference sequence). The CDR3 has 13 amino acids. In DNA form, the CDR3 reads TGCGCCAACGATTCGACAGGGGTCCCTGGCTACACCTTC. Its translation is CANDSTGVPGYTF.

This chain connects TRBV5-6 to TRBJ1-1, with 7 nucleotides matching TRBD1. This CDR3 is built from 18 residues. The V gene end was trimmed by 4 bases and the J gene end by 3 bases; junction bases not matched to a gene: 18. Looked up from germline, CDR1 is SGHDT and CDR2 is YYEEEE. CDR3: CASSPGQAQLKGDTEAFF. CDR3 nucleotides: TGTGCCAGCAGCCCCGGACAGGCTCAATTGAAGGGGGACACTGAAGCTTTCTTT.